The 3 T cell receptor beta chains given below trace back to one sample, sequenced in a study of T cell responses to AZD1222 COVID-19 vaccine. Some clones are missing from TCRdb's copy, which holds only in-frame ones; the method was immunoSEQ multiplex PCR. Among 150,000 or so clones, 90% were seen once, and the ten largest hold approximately 5.9%. The sequencing here drew on peripheral blood, taken 28 days after the second AZD1222 dose. The receptor set was obtained from an adult who received the AZD1222 COVID-19 vaccine.

The CDR3 sequence is CASSLRYGTSGGSSYNEQFF. CDR3 DNA sequence: TGTGCCAGCAGCTTACGATACGGGACTAGCGGGGGTAGCTCCTACAATGAGCAGTTCTTC. The V call is TRBV3-1 (or the pseudogene TRBV3-2), the J call TRBJ2-1; 14 positions match TRBD2. V trimming: 5 bases; J trimming: 0 bases; junction bases outside the gene matches: 12. This CDR3 has 20 amino acids. The germline V gene encodes CDR1 LGHDT and CDR2 YNNKEL (reference sequence).

The gene calls are TRBV24-1 and TRBJ1-2; tentative D call: TRBD1 (5 bases). V dropped 12 bases and J dropped 3 bases, with 13 bases sitting between them. The CDR3 runs to 12 residues. Germline-derived CDR1 and CDR2 are KGHDR and SFDVKD. The CDR3 DNA sequence: TGTGCCGCGGGGGACCTCTACTATGGCTACACCTTC. Its protein product is CAAGDLYYGYTF.

This sequence joins TRBV5-1 and TRBJ2-3; 7 bases match TRBD2. This CDR3 has 16 amino acids. With 0 bases clipped from V and 0 bases from J, the junction kept 4 bases outside the gene matches. Germline CDR1 is SGHRS and CDR2 is YFSETQ. The CDR3 loop reads CASSLGAGTSTDTQYF. DNA of the CDR3: TGCGCCAGCAGCTTGGGAGCGGGGACTAGCACAGATACGCAGTATTTT.